The 8 T cell receptor beta chains listed next were all sequenced from one sample in a study of shared clonotypes between healthy human individuals. Data came from immunoSEQ multiplex PCR; TCRdb stores just in-frame clones and leaves some out. This table has some 1.1 million clones, about 72% appearing once. Sequencing used memory CD4+ T cells from PBMCs. Subset here: CD45RA-negative fraction. Every receptor here comes from a man aged 18-30 years in good health. Some clones in this sample may be carry-over from other donors' samples.

The genes are TRBV7-9 and TRBJ2-1; D remains ambiguous. Trimming took 4 bases from V and 5 from J, leaving 12 bases between them. CDR3 length: 14 amino acids. Germline lookup yields CDR1 SEHNR and CDR2 FQNEAQ (reference sequence). This CDR3 is CASSSLAEHNEQFF. The CDR3 DNA follows: TGTGCCAGCAGCTCCCTCGCGGAGCACAATGAGCAGTTCTTC. Full variable domain (outside the CDR3, taken from reference TRBV7-9 and TRBJ2-1): DTGVSQNPRHKITKRGQNVTFRCDPISEHNRLYWYRQTLGQGPEFLTYFQNEAQLEKSRLLSDRFSAERPKGSFSTLEIQRTEQGDSAMYLCASSSLAEHNEQFFGPGTRLTVL.

The J gene is TRBJ2-5, the V gene TRBV5-4; 10 bases are a match to TRBD2. V was clipped by 2 bases and J by 8 bases; unmatched bases: 6. Germline V gene data show CDR1 as SGHNT and CDR2 as YYREEE (reference sequence). The CDR3 has 14 residues. The DNA of the CDR3 is TGTGCCAGCAGCTTAGAGCGGGAGGGTGGAACCCAGTACTTC. Protein sequence: CASSLEREGGTQYF.

The J gene is TRBJ2-4, the V gene TRBV19; TRBD1 agrees at 11 bases. The CDR3 totals 17 residues. The ends lost 5 bases at V and 2 bases at J; junction bases unmatched: 8. CDR1 is LNHDA, CDR2 SQIVND, per germline (reference sequence). The DNA of the CDR3 is TGTGCCAGTAGTTCCGGGACAGGGGGTGGGTCCAAAAACATTCAGTACTTC. Translating it yields CASSSGTGGGSKNIQYF.

V and J are TRBV28 and TRBJ1-5, with TRBD1 identical over 10 bases. J lost 4 bases, V lost 7 bases, and 7 bases had no gene match. Germline V gene lookup returns CDR1 MDHEN and CDR2 SYDVKM. This CDR3 contains 15 residues. The CDR3: CASMPRDRGNQPQHF. The CDR3 coding sequence is TGTGCCAGCATGCCACGGGACAGGGGAAATCAGCCCCAGCATTTT.

This chain links TRBV28 with TRBJ2-7, with D possibly being TRBD1 (5 bases). Looked up from germline, CDR1 is MDHEN and CDR2 is SYDVKM. This CDR3 has 12 amino acids. V lost 0 bases, J lost 9 bases, and 9 bases lay in between. The CDR3 protein is CASSLWDRGQYF. CDR3 in DNA: TGTGCCAGCAGTTTATGGGATAGGGGGCAGTACTTC.

The J gene is TRBJ2-2, the V gene TRBV12-5; D gene ambiguous. This CDR3 is 16 amino acids long. Germline V lookup: CDR1 LGHNT, CDR2 FRNRAP. Trimming left V 1 base short and J 0 bases short, with 9 bases between. As DNA, the CDR3 is TGTGCTAGTGGTTTGGCCCCAGGATCGAACACCGGGGAGCTGTTTTTT. This translates into CASGLAPGSNTGELFF.

This clone is a singleton in its sample. This CDR3 is CASSLVLGAHYGYTF. CDR3 in DNA: TGCGCCAGCAGCTTGGTTCTGGGGGCCCACTATGGCTACACCTTC. This chain joins TRBV5-1 and TRBJ1-2, with D tentatively TRBD1 (6 bases). Germline V lookup: CDR1 SGHRS, CDR2 YFSETQ. CDR3 size: 15 residues. With 0 bases removed from V and 3 bases from J, the gap between germline ends came to 12 bases.

This chain connects TRBV10-3 to TRBJ1-3, with TRBD1 as a possible D gene (6 bases). The V and J ends lost 6 bases and 2 bases respectively, with 17 bases between them. The CDR3 has 16 residues. Germline assignment: CDR1 ENHRY and CDR2 SYGVKD. The CDR3 DNA reads as TGTGCCATCAGCCTACTGACAGGACCTGCTGGAAACACCATATATTTT. Its translation: CAISLLTGPAGNTIYF.